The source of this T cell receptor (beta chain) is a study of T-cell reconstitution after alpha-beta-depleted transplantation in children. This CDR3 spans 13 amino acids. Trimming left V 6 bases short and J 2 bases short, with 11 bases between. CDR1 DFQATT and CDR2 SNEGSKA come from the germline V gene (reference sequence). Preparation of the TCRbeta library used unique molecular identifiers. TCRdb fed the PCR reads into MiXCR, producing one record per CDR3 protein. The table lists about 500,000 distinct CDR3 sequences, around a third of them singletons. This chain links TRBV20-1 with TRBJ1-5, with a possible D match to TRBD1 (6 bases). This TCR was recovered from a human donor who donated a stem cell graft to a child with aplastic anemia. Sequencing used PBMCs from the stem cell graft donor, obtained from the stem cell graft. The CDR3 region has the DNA TGCAGTGCAGGCCGACAGGGCAATCAGCCCCAGCATTTT. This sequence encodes CSAGRQGNQPQHF.